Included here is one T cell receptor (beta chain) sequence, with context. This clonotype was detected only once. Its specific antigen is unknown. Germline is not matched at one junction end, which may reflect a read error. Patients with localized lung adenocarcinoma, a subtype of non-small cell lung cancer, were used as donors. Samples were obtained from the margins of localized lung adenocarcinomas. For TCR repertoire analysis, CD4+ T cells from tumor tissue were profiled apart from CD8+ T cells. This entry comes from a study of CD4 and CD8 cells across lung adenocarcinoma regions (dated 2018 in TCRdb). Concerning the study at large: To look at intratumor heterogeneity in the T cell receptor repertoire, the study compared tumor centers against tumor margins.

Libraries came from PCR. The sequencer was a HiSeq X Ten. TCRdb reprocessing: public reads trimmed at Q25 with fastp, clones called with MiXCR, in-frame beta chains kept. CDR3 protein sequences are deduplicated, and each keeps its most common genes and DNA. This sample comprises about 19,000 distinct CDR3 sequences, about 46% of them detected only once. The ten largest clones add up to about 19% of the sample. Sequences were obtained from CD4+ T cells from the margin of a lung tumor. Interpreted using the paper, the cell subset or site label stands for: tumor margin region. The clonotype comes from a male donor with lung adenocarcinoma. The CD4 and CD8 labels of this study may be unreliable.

The DNA sequence reads TGCGCGGGCAGTGCGGGAGCGGACACAGATACGCAGTACTTT. This codes for CAGSAGADTDTQYF. The V and J segments used are TRBV10-2 and TRBJ2-3; TRBD2 agrees with 7 junctional bases. The CDR3 runs 14 amino acids, cysteine and phenylalanine included. The DNA shown is the 42-base CDR3, in frame from base 1. CDR1 and CDR2, per the germline V gene, are WSHSY and SAAADI.